The 14 T cell receptor beta chains below were found in one sample sequenced in a study of cytomegalovirus exposure and HLA in healthy donors. 60 Vbeta and 13 Jbeta primers were used in PCR. Generated by immunoSEQ multiplex PCR, the TCRdb table keeps only in-frame clones and is missing some. Counted here are around 88,000 clones, approximately 81% occurring once; the ten biggest clones make up about 4%. The sequencing sample was made of PBMCs. All receptors derive from a woman aged 40 to 50 in good health and CMV-seropositive.

V is TRBV6-6 and J is TRBJ2-7; the D is unclear. CDR1 is MNHNY and CDR2 is SVGAGI in the germline V gene (reference sequence). The CDR3 runs 15 residues. With 4 bases removed from V and 5 bases from J, the gap between germline ends came to 18 bases. Here the CDR3 reads CASSSHYLSVNEQYF. Here the CDR3 DNA reads TGTGCCAGCAGTTCCCACTACTTAAGCGTCAACGAGCAGTACTTC.

CDR3 residues: CASSPPGLGSQETQYF. The CDR3 region has the DNA TGTGCCAGCAGCCCGCCGGGACTGGGTTCTCAAGAGACCCAGTACTTC. The chain couples TRBV5-5 to TRBJ2-5; D possibly corresponds to TRBD2 (6 bases). Trimming pared 4 bases from V and 2 bases from J, leaving 18 bases between. Germline V gene sequence: CDR1 SGHKS, CDR2 YYEKEE (reference sequence). The CDR3 totals 16 residues.

The chain combines TRBV4-2 with TRBJ2-7, with unresolved D. The CDR3 length is 13 residues. CDR1 is LGHNA and CDR2 is YNFKEQ in the germline V gene. Between the trimmed V and J ends, which lost 3 bases and 1 base, there was a span of 7 bases. The CDR3 is CASSHPSSYEQYF. In DNA, the CDR3 is TGTGCCAGCAGCCATCCCTCTTCCTACGAGCAGTACTTC.

V usage is TRBV7-2 and J usage is TRBJ1-1, with 7 bases matching TRBD1. V shed 1 base and J 1 base; nucleotides not matched to a gene: 3. Germline assignment: CDR1 SGHTA and CDR2 FQGNSA. The length of the CDR3 is 15 residues. In DNA form, the CDR3 reads TGTGCCAGCAGCTTAGAGGGACAGCCGAACACTGAAGCTTTCTTT. Translating it yields CASSLEGQPNTEAFF. The full variable domain, in which reference TRBV7-2 and TRBJ1-1 provide the parts outside the CDR3, is GAGVSQSPSNKVTEKGKDVELRCDPISGHTALYWYRQSLGQGLEFLIYFQGNSAPDKSGLPSDRFSAERTGGSVSTLTIQRTQQEDSAVYLCASSLEGQPNTEAFFGQGTRLTVV.

This clone was counted once. Other DNA sequences in the sample encode the same CDR3. The chain has TRBV10-3 and TRBJ2-1; 7 nucleotides agree with TRBD1. The germline V gene has CDR1 ENHRY and CDR2 SYGVKD. The CDR3 runs to 15 residues. V dropped 2 bases and J dropped 0; count of bases not matched to a gene: 1. The CDR3 sequence is CAISERDSSYNEQFF. The CDR3 DNA sequence: TGTGCCATCAGTGAGCGGGACAGCTCCTACAATGAGCAGTTCTTC.

This chain links TRBV7-2 with TRBJ2-2; the match to TRBD2 covers 9 bases. The CDR3 covers 16 residues. The trim removed 2 bases at V and 1 base at J, leaving 2 bases unmatched. Germline-derived CDR1 and CDR2 are SGHTA and FQGNSA. In DNA form, the CDR3 reads TGTGCCAGCAGCTTACTTAGCGGGGGGAACACCGGGGAGCTGTTTTTT. The encoded protein is CASSLLSGGNTGELFF.

The chain combines TRBV19 with TRBJ2-7; D perhaps matches TRBD2 (6 bases). Germline CDR1 is LNHDA and CDR2 is SQIVND (reference sequence). The V end was cut by 5 bases, the J end by 6 bases, with 17 bases between. This CDR3 is 14 amino acids long. The CDR3 spells CASSHGGPVSEQYF. As DNA, the CDR3 is TGTGCCAGTAGTCACGGGGGACCTGTGAGCGAGCAGTACTTC.

V and J are TRBV5-4 and TRBJ2-5; TRBD1 is a possible D gene (5 bases). V gave up 2 bases and J gave up 0 bases, with 11 bases separating them. The CDR3 is 15 residues long. Germline V CDR1 and CDR2: SGHNT, YYREEE (reference sequence). CDR3 in amino acids: CASSFGQGYQETQYF. As DNA, the CDR3 is TGTGCCAGCAGCTTTGGGCAGGGATACCAAGAGACCCAGTACTTC.

The chain has TRBV7-3 and TRBJ1-1; unclear D gene. The CDR3 has 13 amino acids. Germline CDR1 is SGHTA and CDR2 is FQGTGA. The V gene lost 2 bases and the J gene lost 0 bases, with 4 bases spanning the gap. Written as DNA, the CDR3 is TGTGCCAGCAGCTTACAGGTGAACACTGAAGCTTTCTTT. The encoded protein is CASSLQVNTEAFF.

This clone appeared a few times. This rearrangement joins TRBV7-9 to TRBJ1-1; no clear D gene. The CDR3 totals 13 residues. Per the germline V gene, CDR1 is SEHNR and CDR2 is FQNEAQ (reference sequence). With 3 bases removed from V and 2 bases from J, the gap between germline ends came to 7 bases. The CDR3 loop reads CASSFLVNTEAFF. The CDR3 DNA reads TGTGCCAGCAGCTTTCTCGTAAACACTGAAGCTTTCTTT.

The gene calls are TRBV19 and TRBJ2-1, with 14 bases aligning to TRBD2. The CDR3 consists of 20 residues. The V and J ends lost 5 bases and 6 bases, in that order; junction bases with no gene match: 18. Germline CDR1 is LNHDA and CDR2 is SQIVND (reference sequence). The CDR3 protein is CASSSRTGILGLAGANEQFF. The DNA of the CDR3 is TGTGCCAGTAGTTCGAGGACGGGGATACTGGGACTAGCGGGAGCCAATGAGCAGTTCTTC.

About this clone itself: The junction differs from germline at one of its ends, possibly a read error. The genes are TRBV7-7 and TRBJ2-4, with a possible D match to TRBD1 (6 bases). The germline V gene encodes CDR1 SSHAT and CDR2 FNYEAQ (reference sequence). This CDR3 contains 13 residues. The CDR3, as DNA: TGTGCTAGCAGCTTAAGCAGGGGAGACATTCAGTACTTC. Translating gives CASSLSRGDIQYF.

The V call is TRBV27, the J call TRBJ1-5, with a tentative D call TRBD1 (5 bases). From germline, CDR1 is MNHEY and CDR2 SMNVEV (reference sequence). V lost 5 bases and J lost 4, with 12 bases in between. The CDR3 consists of 14 residues. CDR3 sequence reads: CASSPRQYNQPQHF. The CDR3 region has the DNA TGTGCCAGCAGTCCCAGACAGTATAATCAGCCCCAGCATTTT.

The chain carries TRBV5-1 and TRBJ2-5; 11 positions agree with TRBD2. J lost 1 base, V lost 2 bases, and 4 bases had no gene match. The CDR3 totals 16 residues. CDR1 and CDR2 from the germline V gene are SGHRS and YFSETQ. This CDR3 is CASSFRLAGIQETQYF. The CDR3 DNA sequence: TGCGCCAGCAGCTTCCGACTAGCGGGGATCCAAGAGACCCAGTACTTC.